Listed below are T cell receptor beta chains from one sample, sequenced in a study of Ad26.COV2.S vaccination and SARS-CoV-2 variants. Libraries were prepared by immunoSEQ multiplex PCR; TCRdb keeps only in-frame clonotypes and omits some of them. The repertoire consists of about 680,000 clones, with more than 70% occurring once and the leading ten covering about 1.5%. The specimen comprised peripheral blood, sampled in a trial of Ad26.COV2.S vaccine versus placebo. All receptors derive from a person aged 18-65 years who received the Ad26.COV2.S COVID-19 vaccine or a placebo. Both conserved end residues are part of each CDR3. Each record gives: J gene, clone size, V gene, D gene, CDR3 protein, CDR3 DNA. The D gene is left open where the match is weak. Clone size is shown for a subset of rows, as once, few, many or a class of expanded clone.

TRBJ2-1 | NA | TRBV4-2 | NA | CASSQGAGNEQFF | TGTGCCAGCAGCCAAGGGGCGGGCAATGAGCAGTTCTTC
TRBJ1-2 | NA | TRBV18 | NA | CASSSPSTTYGYTF | TGTGCCAGCTCATCGCCTTCGACTACCTATGGCTACACCTTC
TRBJ2-7 | NA | TRBV7-9 | TRBD2 | CASSLRGLAVYEQYF | TGTGCCAGCAGCTTAAGGGGACTAGCGGTCTACGAGCAGTACTTC
TRBJ2-3 | NA | TRBV27 | TRBD1 | CASSLYSGTGITDTQYF | TGTGCCAGCAGTCTCTATTCCGGGACAGGTATCACAGATACGCAGTATTTT
TRBJ2-1 | NA | TRBV18 | TRBD2 | CASSRSSGVYNEQFF | TGTGCCAGCTCACGCTCTAGCGGGGTCTACAATGAGCAGTTCTTC
TRBJ2-3 | NA | TRBV5-6 | NA | CASSAEVRAQYF | TGTGCCAGCAGCGCCGAGGTGAGGGCGCAGTATTTT
TRBJ1-2 | NA | TRBV7-9 | TRBD1 | CASSPGTGNPYGYTF | TGTGCCAGCAGCCCTGGGACAGGGAACCCCTATGGCTACACCTTC
TRBJ1-4 | once | TRBV4-2 | TRBD1 | CASSQDGTGSGNEKLFF | TGTGCCAGCAGCCAAGATGGGACAGGTTCGGGTAATGAAAAACTGTTTTTT
TRBJ1-6 | NA | TRBV4-1 | NA | CASSQGHSYNSPLHF | TGCGCCAGCAGCCAGGGACACTCCTATAATTCACCCCTCCACTTT
TRBJ2-1 | NA | TRBV11-2 | NA | CASSLLSNEQFF | TGTGCCAGCAGCTTACTAAGTAATGAGCAGTTCTTC
TRBJ1-1 | few | TRBV15 | NA | CATSRDRGNTEAFF | TGTGCCACCAGCAGAGATAGGGGAAACACTGAAGCTTTCTTT
TRBJ1-4 | once | TRBV24-1 | TRBD1 | CATSDLQGRSTNEKLFF | TGTGCCACCAGTGATTTACAGGGGCGATCAACTAATGAAAAACTGTTTTTT
TRBJ1-4 | NA | TRBV10-1 | TRBD1 | CASSDGTVNEKLFF | TGCGCCAGCAGTGACGGGACAGTCAATGAAAAACTGTTTTTT
TRBJ1-1 | NA | TRBV4-3 | NA | CASSQERQGSITEAFF | TGCGCCAGCAGCCAAGAGCGTCAGGGCAGTATCACTGAAGCTTTCTTT
TRBJ2-5 | once | TRBV5-1 | NA | CASSSLTIEGTTQETQYF | TGCGCCAGCAGCTCCCTAACTATAGAGGGGACAACCCAAGAGACCCAGTACTTC
TRBJ2-2 | NA | TRBV18 | NA | CASSPPSAGAGGELFF | TGTGCCAGCTCACCACCGTCTGCGGGGGCTGGCGGGGAGCTGTTTTTT
TRBJ1-2 | once | TRBV18 | NA | CASSPDSLYGYTF | TGTGCCAGCTCACCGGACAGCCTCTATGGCTACACCTTC
TRBJ1-2 | NA | TRBV7-3 | NA | CASSSVGGYGYTF | TGTGCCAGCAGTAGTGTGGGGGGCTATGGCTACACCTTC
TRBJ2-1 | NA | TRBV27 | NA | CASRTLGGRDEQFF | TGTGCCAGCAGGACACTGGGGGGCCGGGATGAGCAGTTCTTC
TRBJ2-1 | NA | TRBV24-1 | NA | CATSGTDRDQRDPYNEQFF | TGTGCCACCAGTGGAACAGACAGGGACCAGCGGGACCCATACAATGAGCAGTTCTTC
TRBJ1-4 | NA | TRBV20-1 | NA | CSASWDNPEKLFF | TGCAGTGCTAGTTGGGATAACCCCGAAAAACTGTTTTTT
TRBJ2-3 | NA | TRBV18 | TRBD1 | CASSNFDRGSADTQYF | TGTGCCAGCTCAAACTTTGACAGGGGGTCTGCAGATACGCAGTATTTT
TRBJ2-2 | NA | TRBV3-1/TRBV3-2 | NA | CASSQGGGRDTGELFF | TGTGCCAGCAGCCAAGGAGGGGGGCGCGACACCGGGGAGCTGTTTTTT
TRBJ2-3 | NA | TRBV7-6 | TRBD1 | CASSPRDRGTDTQYF | TGTGCCAGCAGCCCCAGGGACAGGGGGACAGATACGCAGTATTTT
TRBJ2-7 | NA | TRBV11-2 | NA | CASSLARPEQYF | TGTGCCAGCAGCTTAGCTAGGCCCGAGCAGTACTTC
TRBJ2-5 | NA | TRBV19 | NA | CASSPHQGDQYF | TGTGCCAGTAGTCCCCACCAGGGAGACCAGTACTTC